The rows below give T cell receptor beta chains drawn from one sample of a study of OX40 agonist ivuxolimab in advanced cancers. Libraries were prepared by immunoSEQ multiplex PCR; TCRdb keeps only in-frame clonotypes and omits some of them. This sample has tens of thousands of clones, with approximately 86% found just once. Sequenced here: CD4+ or CD8+ T cells sorted from blood, sampled in a trial of the OX40 agonist ivuxolimab. The source is an adult with an advanced solid tumor such as melanoma, head and neck, liver or kidney cancer. Each CDR3 is given with its conserved first and last residue. Each record gives: clone size, V gene, J gene, CDR3 protein. Part of the rows lack a size; the others show once, few, many or a class for expanded clones.

.	TRBV9	TRBJ2-2	CAGSGGQNTGELFF
.	TRBV4-3	TRBJ1-2	CASSQEAFYGYTF
.	TRBV9	TRBJ2-3	CASSQAGFGRPADTQYF
.	TRBV18	TRBJ2-3	CASSPGGADTQYF
.	TRBV7-7	TRBJ2-1	CASSNLVLQFF
few	TRBV28	TRBJ1-2	CASSLAYGYTF
.	TRBV5-4	TRBJ2-5	CASSSGGGGETQYF
.	TRBV18	TRBJ1-2	CASSPSRTTNYGYTF
.	TRBV10-3	TRBJ2-2	CAISDNPGAGELFF
.	TRBV27	TRBJ2-1	CASIPAGLAGGSEQFF
.	TRBV16	TRBJ1-2	CASSQSRHYGYTF
.	TRBV28	TRBJ2-1	CASTTWASGGYNEQFF
.	TRBV18	TRBJ1-1	CASSKDRDGEAFF
.	TRBV28	TRBJ1-4	CASSSGGDEKLFF
.	TRBV27	TRBJ1-5	CASGRTGGRGQPQHF
.	TRBV6-6	TRBJ1-6	CASSSGRGDNSPLHF
.	TRBV9	TRBJ2-3	CASSVEVSGSGTDTQYF
.	TRBV19	TRBJ2-1	CASSRQGAHGEQFF
.	TRBV11-3	TRBJ2-1	CASSFNRASEQFF
.	TRBV28	TRBJ1-2	CASSLVYYGYTF
once	TRBV5-4	TRBJ1-2	CASSPSFGHYGYTF
.	TRBV6-1	TRBJ2-7	CASTGNGEQYF